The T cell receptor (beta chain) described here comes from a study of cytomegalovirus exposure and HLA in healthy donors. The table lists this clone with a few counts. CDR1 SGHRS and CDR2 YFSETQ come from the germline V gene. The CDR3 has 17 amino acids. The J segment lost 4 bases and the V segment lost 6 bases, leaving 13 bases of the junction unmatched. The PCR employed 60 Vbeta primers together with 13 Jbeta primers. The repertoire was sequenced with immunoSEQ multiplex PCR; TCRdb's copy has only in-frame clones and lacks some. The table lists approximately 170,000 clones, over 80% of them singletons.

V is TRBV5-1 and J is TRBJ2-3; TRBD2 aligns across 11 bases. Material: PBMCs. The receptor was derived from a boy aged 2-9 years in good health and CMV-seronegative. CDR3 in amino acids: CASTKTMTSGNSDTQYF. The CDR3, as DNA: TGCGCCAGCACCAAGACTATGACTAGCGGGAATTCAGATACGCAGTATTTT. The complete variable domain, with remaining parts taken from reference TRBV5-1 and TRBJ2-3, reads KAGVTQTPRYLIKTRGQQVTLSCSPISGHRSVSWYQQTPGQGLQFLFEYFSETQRNKGNFPGRFSGRQFSNSRSEMNVSTLELGDSALYLCASTKTMTSGNSDTQYFGPGTRLTVL.